This TCR beta chain originates from a study of cytomegalovirus exposure and HLA in healthy donors. Study results and caveats: Testing in vitro showed three CMV-associated chains specific for CMV antigens.

Trimming at V came to 1 base and at J to 5 bases, leaving 10 bases not matched to a gene. Germline CDR1 reads SGDLS; CDR2 reads YYNGEE. The CDR3 is made up of 17 amino acids. This clone came up once. The antigen is undetermined. The PCR employed 60 Vbeta primers together with 13 Jbeta primers. Sequencing used immunoSEQ multiplex PCR; TCRdb keeps in-frame clones, though not all of them. The profile covers 170,000 or so clones, with 80% appearing a single time and 1% taken by the ten largest. The rearrangement uses TRBV9 and TRBJ1-2, with 11 bases that match TRBD1. Sequencing was carried out using PBMCs. This receptor was obtained from a woman aged 50 to 60 in good health and CMV-seropositive. The CDR3 spells CASSVSVGQGASYGYTF. DNA for the CDR3: TGTGCCAGCAGCGTAAGTGTCGGACAGGGGGCTTCGTATGGCTACACCTTC.